This T cell receptor (beta chain) is from a study of T cell changes during pregnancy in multiple sclerosis. Germline CDR1 and CDR2: MNHEY and SVGAGI. V was clipped by 4 bases and J by 6 bases, with 7 bases between them. The CDR3 runs to 11 residues. Measured with immunoSEQ multiplex PCR; TCRdb has only the in-frame clones, and not every one. Of 35,000 to 45,000 clones in the sample, 90% were seen once. The V and J genes are TRBV6-5 and TRBJ2-7; D is unresolved. The TCR comes from a female donor in good health, enrolled as a control in a pregnancy study. The specimen was peripheral blood, collected in the second trimester of pregnancy. The CDR3 DNA follows: TGTGCCAGCAGTTCCCCCTCCGAGCAGTACTTC. It translates to CASSSPSEQYF.